Listed below are T cell receptor beta chains from one sample, sequenced in a study of cytomegalovirus exposure and HLA in healthy donors. Here immunoSEQ multiplex PCR was the method, and the copy in TCRdb shows in-frame clones only, minus some. The table has 45,000 to 60,000 clones, around 80% seen once. The sequenced sample was PBMCs. These receptors originate from a young man in good health and CMV-seropositive. Both conserved end residues are part of each CDR3. D genes are given only for firm matches. Clone size appears in some rows only: once, few, many, or a class for an expanded clone.

abundance,d_gene,j_gene,v_gene,CDR3aa,CDR3nt
.,.,TRBJ1-2,TRBV7-2,CASSLRAGHGYTF,TGTGCCAGCAGCTTAAGGGCAGGGCATGGCTACACCTTC
.,TRBD1,TRBJ2-2,TRBV11-3,CASSLYGTANTGELFF,TGTGCCAGCAGCCTATACGGGACAGCGAACACCGGGGAGCTGTTTTTT
.,TRBD1,TRBJ1-4,TRBV5-1,CASSLGGQGSGEKLFF,TGCGCCAGCAGCTTGGGCGGACAGGGGTCCGGGGAAAAACTGTTTTTT
.,TRBD1,TRBJ2-1,TRBV5-1,CASSSLRDRKYNEQFF,TGCGCCAGCAGCTCCCTCCGGGACAGGAAGTACAATGAGCAGTTCTTC
.,.,TRBJ2-1,TRBV21-1,CASSPWTGDNEQFF,TGTGCCAGCAGCCCCTGGACAGGGGACAATGAGCAGTTCTTC
.,.,TRBJ2-3,TRBV2,CASRIRDITDTQYF,TGTGCCAGCAGGATCCGGGACATTACAGATACGCAGTATTTT
.,.,TRBJ1-5,TRBV5-1,CASSFGGANQPQHF,TGCGCCAGCAGCTTCGGGGGGGCGAATCAGCCCCAGCATTTT
.,.,TRBJ1-3,TRBV19,CASNDRKPGNTIYF,TGTGCCAGCAATGACAGGAAACCTGGAAACACCATATATTTT
.,TRBD1,TRBJ2-7,TRBV2,CASIWTGGDEQYF,TGTGCCAGCATTTGGACAGGGGGGGACGAGCAGTACTTC
.,.,TRBJ1-4,TRBV4-1,CASSQLPGVVRTNEKLFF,TGCGCCAGCAGCCAACTCCCGGGAGTTGTTCGGACTAATGAAAAACTGTTTTTT
.,TRBD1,TRBJ1-2,TRBV10-3,CATGTGTNYGYTF,TGTGCCACAGGGACAGGGACTAACTATGGCTACACCTTC
.,.,TRBJ2-1,TRBV11-2,CASTSTRLPNNEQFF,TGTGCCAGCACCTCTACGCGGCTACCTAACAATGAGCAGTTCTTC
.,.,TRBJ1-2,TRBV18,CASSPSLTTGYTF,TGTGCCAGCTCACCATCCTTGACAACTGGCTACACCTTC
few,.,TRBJ1-1,TRBV2,CASPSGGDTEAFF,TGTGCCAGCCCCTCGGGTGGTGACACTGAAGCTTTCTTT
.,.,TRBJ1-6,TRBV11-2,CASSLEGASSPLHF,TGTGCCAGCAGCTTGGAAGGGGCGAGTTCACCCCTCCACTTT
.,TRBD1,TRBJ2-3,TRBV15,CATSDGRDRGDTQYF,TGTGCCACCAGCGATGGCCGGGACAGGGGAGATACGCAGTATTTT
.,TRBD2,TRBJ2-3,TRBV28,CASSYRGGRWNTQYF,TGTGCCAGCAGTTATCGGGGGGGGCGGTGGAACACGCAGTATTTT
once,.,TRBJ2-7,TRBV11-2,CASSLDGGTEHWGEYF,TGTGCCAGCAGCTTAGATGGGGGGACCGAACACTGGGGGGAGTACTTC
few,.,TRBJ1-1,TRBV6-5,CASEGVTEAFF,TGTGCCAGCGAGGGAGTCACTGAAGCTTTCTTT
.,TRBD2,TRBJ2-3,TRBV29-1,CSVVHSGGAPDTQYF,TGCAGCGTTGTCCATAGCGGGGGGGCTCCAGATACGCAGTATTTT
few,TRBD1,TRBJ2-1,TRBV11-3,CASSWDRSSYNEQFF,TGTGCCAGCAGCTGGGACAGGAGCTCCTACAATGAGCAGTTCTTC
.,TRBD1,TRBJ2-7,TRBV30,CAWRNRGLSYEQYF,TGTGCCTGGAGAAACAGGGGGCTAAGCTACGAGCAGTACTTC
few,.,TRBJ1-1,TRBV10-1,CASSELTNTEAFF,TGCGCCAGCAGTGAACTAACGAACACTGAAGCTTTCTTT
.,.,TRBJ1-1,TRBV7-9,CASSLLKPHGGSEAFF,TGTGCCAGCAGCTTATTAAAGCCCCATGGGGGGTCTGAAGCTTTCTTT
.,.,TRBJ1-2,TRBV6-1,CASRGGGTYTF,TGTGCCAGCCGAGGTGGGGGCACCTACACCTTC
.,TRBD1,TRBJ1-5,TRBV5-6,CASSWGTAGPQHF,TGTGCCAGCAGCTGGGGGACAGCGGGCCCCCAGCATTTT
.,TRBD1,TRBJ2-1,TRBV5-4,CASTRDRAYNEQFF,TGTGCCAGCACCAGGGACAGAGCCTACAATGAGCAGTTCTTC
.,TRBD1,TRBJ1-1,TRBV19,CASTPILDRGNTEAFF,TGTGCCAGTACCCCAATCCTGGACAGGGGGAACACTGAAGCTTTCTTT
few,TRBD1,TRBJ2-6,TRBV5-4,CASSLDRGAGANVLTF,TGTGCCAGCAGCTTGGACAGGGGGGCTGGGGCCAACGTCCTGACTTTC
few,TRBD1,TRBJ1-2,TRBV29-1,CSVEIRDSVAF,TGCAGCGTTGAGATTCGGGACAGCGTTGCCTTC
once,.,TRBJ2-7,TRBV6-6,CASSTDFYEQYF,TGTGCCAGCAGTACCGACTTCTACGAGCAGTACTTC
.,.,TRBJ2-5,TRBV5-1,CASSSRDYPKETQYF,TGCGCCAGCAGCTCTCGAGACTACCCAAAAGAGACCCAGTACTTC
.,.,TRBJ1-4,TRBV29-1,CSVVRENNEKLFF,TGCAGCGTTGTACGAGAAAATAATGAAAAACTGTTTTTT
.,.,TRBJ2-5,TRBV5-1,CASSLALRDTFQETQYF,TGCGCCAGCAGCTTGGCCCTCCGGGACACCTTCCAAGAGACCCAGTACTTC
.,TRBD2,TRBJ2-3,TRBV7-3,CASSTTSGGEDTQYF,TGTGCCAGCAGCACCACTAGCGGGGGGGAAGATACGCAGTATTTT
once,.,TRBJ1-3,TRBV5-1,CASSSSSGNTIYF,TGCGCCAGCAGCTCGAGCTCTGGAAACACCATATATTTT
few,.,TRBJ2-5,TRBV5-1,CASRTGAGRETQYF,TGCGCCAGCAGAACAGGGGCGGGGCGAGAGACCCAGTACTTC
.,.,TRBJ1-6,TRBV9,CASSADRLAFNNSPLHF,TGTGCCAGCAGCGCTGACAGACTTGCGTTTAATAATTCTCCCCTCCACTTT
.,TRBD2,TRBJ2-1,TRBV28,CASKGLAGLSSYNEQFF,TGTGCCAGCAAGGGACTAGCGGGGTTAAGCTCCTACAATGAGCAGTTCTTC
.,.,TRBJ2-7,TRBV13,CASSFYEEQCF,TGTGCCAGCAGCTTTTATGAGGAGCAGTGCTTC
.,TRBD1,TRBJ1-2,TRBV19,CASSIGPGQYGYTF,TGTGCCAGTAGTATAGGACCGGGACAGTATGGCTACACCTTC